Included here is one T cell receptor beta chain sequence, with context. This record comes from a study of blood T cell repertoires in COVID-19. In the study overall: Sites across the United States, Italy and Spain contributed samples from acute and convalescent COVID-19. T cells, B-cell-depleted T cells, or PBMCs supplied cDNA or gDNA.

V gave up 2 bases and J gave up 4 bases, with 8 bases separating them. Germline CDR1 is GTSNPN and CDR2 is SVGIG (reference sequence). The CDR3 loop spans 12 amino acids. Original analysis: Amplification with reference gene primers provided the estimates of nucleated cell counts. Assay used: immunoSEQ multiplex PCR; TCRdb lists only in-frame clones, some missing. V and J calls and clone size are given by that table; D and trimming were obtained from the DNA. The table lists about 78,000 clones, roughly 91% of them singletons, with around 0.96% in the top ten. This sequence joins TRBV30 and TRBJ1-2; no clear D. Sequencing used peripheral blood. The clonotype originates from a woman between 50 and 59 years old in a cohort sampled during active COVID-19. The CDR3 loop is CAWSLTPYGYTF. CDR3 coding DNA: TGTGCCTGGAGTCTTACACCCTATGGCTACACCTTC.